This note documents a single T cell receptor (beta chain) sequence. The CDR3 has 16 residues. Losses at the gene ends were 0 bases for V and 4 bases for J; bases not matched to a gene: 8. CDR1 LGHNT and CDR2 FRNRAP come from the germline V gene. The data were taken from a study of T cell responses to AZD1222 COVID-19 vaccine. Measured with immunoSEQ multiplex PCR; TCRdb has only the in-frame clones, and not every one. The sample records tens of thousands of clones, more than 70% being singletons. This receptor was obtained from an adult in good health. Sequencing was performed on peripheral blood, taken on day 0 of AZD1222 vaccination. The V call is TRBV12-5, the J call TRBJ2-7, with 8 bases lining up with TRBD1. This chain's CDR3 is CASGLVRTGGVYEQYF. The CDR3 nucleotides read TGTGCTAGTGGTTTGGTCCGAACAGGGGGTGTATACGAGCAGTACTTC.